A single sample is the source of the 20 T cell receptor beta chains below, sequenced in a study of shared clonotypes between healthy human individuals. TCRdb's table, derived via immunoSEQ multiplex PCR, lists solely in-frame clones and lacks some. This table holds some 2,500,000 clones, 85% to 95% found once. The sequencing input was naive CD4+ T cells from PBMCs. As to subset: CD45RA+ positively selected. The receptors were sampled from a man between 18 and 35 years old in good health. Some clones in this sample may be carry-over from other donors' samples.

The chain couples TRBV11-3 to TRBJ2-1, with TRBD2 identical over 11 bases. V was pared by 0 bases and J by 4 bases, with 5 bases of the junction left unmatched. Germline V gives CDR1 SGHNT, CDR2 YENEEA. CDR3 length equals 17 residues. CDR3 coding DNA: TGTGCCAGCAGCTTAGAACTGGGACTAGCGGCATACAATGAGCAGTTCTTC. Its translation: CASSLELGLAAYNEQFF.

V usage is TRBV5-6 and J usage is TRBJ1-2; D is perhaps TRBD1 (6 bases). Trimming shortened V by 3 bases and J by 5 bases, and 23 bases separated the two germline ends. Germline V gives CDR1 SGHDT, CDR2 YYEEEE. The CDR3 has 17 amino acids. The CDR3 DNA reads TGTGCCAGCAGCTCGTCGATTCGGGGGGCCCTATGGTATGGCTACACCTTC. Encoded protein: CASSSSIRGALWYGYTF.

J is TRBJ2-7 and V is TRBV5-1; TRBD1 aligns across 10 bases. CDR3 length: 16 amino acids. Germline V gene lookup returns CDR1 SGHRS and CDR2 YFSETQ. The J segment lost 3 bases and the V segment lost 4 bases, leaving 10 bases of the junction unmatched. The DNA for the CDR3 is TGCGCCAGCAGCCCTAAGGACAGGGGGTTACTCTACGAGCAGTACTTC. Its protein product is CASSPKDRGLLYEQYF.

Concerning this clone: The same CDR3 also results from other DNA sequences found in this sample. The V and J genes are TRBV28 and TRBJ2-5, with D perhaps matching TRBD2 (5 bases). CDR1 and CDR2 (germline): MDHEN, SYDVKM. V lost 5 bases and J lost 7, with 14 bases in between. This CDR3 is 13 amino acids long. This CDR3 is CASSPPRVPTQYF. CDR3 coding DNA: TGTGCCAGCAGTCCTCCGAGGGTCCCGACCCAGTACTTC.

CDR3 in DNA: TGTGCCAGTAGAAAAGAACAGGGGGCGAGGAGAGAGCAGTTCTTC. This codes for CASRKEQGARREQFF. V usage is TRBV27 and J usage is TRBJ2-1; 9 positions match TRBD1. Germline assignment: CDR1 MNHEY and CDR2 SMNVEV (reference sequence). V gave up 9 bases and J gave up 10 bases; unmatched junction bases: 16. The CDR3 is 15 amino acids.

V and J are TRBV21-1 and TRBJ2-5. TRBV21-1 is labeled a pseudogene. The CDR3 length is 12 residues. The CDR3 loop reads CASSTRKETQYF. The CDR3 DNA is TGTGCCAGCAGCACACGTAAGGAGACCCAGTACTTC.

This chain links TRBV5-3 with TRBJ2-5; D assignment may be TRBD1 or TRBD2 (5 bases each). TRBV5-3 is sorted into the ORF group, with uncertain function. The CDR3 sequence is 17 residues long. Trimming took off 4 bases at V and 5 bases at J, with 24 bases between the two ends. This CDR3 is CARSPERTGRSAETQYF. CDR3 bases: TGTGCCAGAAGCCCGGAACGGACGGGACGCTCCGCGGAGACCCAGTACTTC.

The V and J genes are TRBV10-3 and TRBJ2-2, with D possibly TRBD2 on 5 matching bases. The CDR3 is 19 residues long. CDR1 and CDR2 from the germline V gene are ENHRY and SYGVKD. Trimming stripped 2 bases from V and 0 bases from J, with 19 bases between. Here the CDR3 DNA reads TGTGCCATCAGTGAGCCGGCCGGACTCTCGAACACGAACACCGGGGAGCTGTTTTTT. Protein sequence: CAISEPAGLSNTNTGELFF.

V usage is TRBV6-5 and J usage is TRBJ2-2, with D perhaps TRBD2 (5 bases). The germline gives CDR1 MNHEY, CDR2 SVGAGI. The CDR3 covers 14 residues. V lost 2 bases and J 7 bases, leaving 11 bases between the germline ends. CDR3 DNA sequence: TGTGCCAGCAGTTACCCGGGGATGGTCGGGGAGCTGTTTTTT. Translating gives CASSYPGMVGELFF.

The rearrangement links TRBV28 to TRBJ1-1, with D possibly matching TRBD1 (5 bases). Germline CDR1 is MDHEN and CDR2 is SYDVKM. The CDR3 runs 14 residues. V gave up 2 bases and J gave up 4 bases, with 11 bases separating them. CDR3 DNA: TGTGCCAGCAGTTTAGGGGGGGGGTTCACTGAAGCTTTCTTT. It yields the protein CASSLGGGFTEAFF.

The chain joins TRBV4-1 to TRBJ2-1; 13 bases fit TRBD2. The V and J ends lost 6 bases and 5 bases, in that order; junction bases with no gene match: 4. Per germline, CDR1 MGHRA and CDR2 YSYEKL. The length of the CDR3 is 15 residues. CDR3 loop: CASSQGLAGNNEQFF. The CDR3 DNA sequence: TGCGCCAGCAGTCAGGGACTAGCGGGGAACAATGAGCAGTTCTTC.

V is TRBV28 and J is TRBJ2-7; 10 positions match TRBD2. The trim removed 6 bases at V and 4 bases at J, leaving 9 bases unmatched. Germline CDR1 is MDHEN and CDR2 is SYDVKM. The CDR3 totals 15 residues. The CDR3 DNA reads as TGTGCCAGCAGCCCCGGGACTAGCGACCGGTACGAGCAGTACTTC. Translation gives CASSPGTSDRYEQYF.

Notes on this clone: One end of the junction fails to match germline, which may point to a read error. The chain joins TRBV11-2 to TRBJ1-3; D remains unclear. The CDR3 has 15 amino acids. CDR1 is SGHAT, CDR2 FQNNGV, per germline. DNA of the CDR3: TGTGCCAGCGGCTTTGCGGGGAGCTCTGGAAACACCATATATTTT. Translating it yields CASGFAGSSGNTIYF.

The chain recombines TRBV11-2 with TRBJ2-7, with 7 bases that match TRBD1. V trimming: 5 bases; J trimming: 0 bases; junction bases outside the gene matches: 7. Germline V gene lookup returns CDR1 SGHAT and CDR2 FQNNGV. The CDR3 covers 15 residues. CDR3 in DNA: TGTGCCAGCAGCCGACCAGGGGGAGACTCCTACGAGCAGTACTTC. Translation gives CASSRPGGDSYEQYF.

V and J are TRBV6-5 and TRBJ2-3; D ambiguous. Trimming shortened V by 3 bases and J by 4 bases, and 11 bases separated the two germline ends. CDR1 is MNHEY and CDR2 is SVGAGI in the germline V gene. The CDR3 extends over 14 amino acids. Written as DNA, the CDR3 is TGTGCCAGCAGTTATCAAAGTTTCCCAGATACGCAGTATTTT. Protein sequence: CASSYQSFPDTQYF.

The chain recombines TRBV30 with TRBJ2-1, with TRBD2 as a possible D gene (6 bases). Per germline, CDR1 GTSNPN and CDR2 SVGIG (reference sequence). The CDR3 has 15 amino acids. The ends were cut back, 2 bases at V and 7 bases at J, with 18 bases in the middle. This CDR3 is CAWSPTGGRGNEQFF. As DNA, the CDR3 is TGTGCCTGGAGTCCAACCGGGGGACGTGGGAATGAGCAGTTCTTC.

The chain joins TRBV7-2 to TRBJ2-7; possible D gene TRBD2, 5 bases. This CDR3 spans 15 amino acids. Per the germline V gene, CDR1 is SGHTA and CDR2 is FQGNSA. Trimming pared 5 bases from V and 6 bases from J, leaving 20 bases between. In DNA, the CDR3 is TGTGCCAGCAGCGCAAACCCCGCTAGCCGGGGCGAGCAGTACTTC. This encodes CASSANPASRGEQYF.

The V call is TRBV5-1, the J call TRBJ1-1; D may be TRBD1 (5 bases). The V and J ends lost 3 bases and 4 bases respectively, with 16 bases between them. This CDR3 has 15 residues. Germline V CDR1 and CDR2: SGHRS, YFSETQ. This CDR3 is CASSSLPGQGTEAFF. For the CDR3, the DNA is TGCGCCAGCAGCTCTTTACCGGGTCAGGGCACTGAAGCTTTCTTT.

The chain joins TRBV29-1 to TRBJ2-1, with 9 nucleotides matching TRBD1. The CDR3 loop spans 14 amino acids. The germline V gene has CDR1 SQVTM and CDR2 ANQGSEA. Unmatched junction bases numbered 4, after V lost 1 base and J lost 6 bases. The DNA of the CDR3 is TGCAGCGTTGAAGGTGGACAGGGGTCCAATGAGCAGTTCTTC. Translation: CSVEGGQGSNEQFF.

Regarding this clone: Other DNA sequences of this sample code for an identical CDR3. In DNA form, the CDR3 reads TGTGCCAGCTCACCTCAGGGGAGCAATCAGCCCCAGCATTTT. Translation: CASSPQGSNQPQHF. This chain uses TRBV18 with TRBJ1-5; D may be TRBD1 (6 bases). The V end lost 3 bases, the J end lost 1 base, and 7 bases lay between the germline ends. Germline V gene sequence: CDR1 KGHSH, CDR2 LQKENI. This CDR3 contains 14 residues.